The next 31 T cell receptor beta chains were all read from a single sample in a study of T-cell memory formation after mild COVID-19. TCRdb recomputed calls from the 5' RACE reads with MiXCR, one row per CDR3 protein. The sample includes about 320,000 distinct CDR3 sequences, roughly an eighth seen only once; the top ten take around 20%. Material: PBMCs or a T cell subset sorted from them (not recorded which). Source of these receptors: a man between 18 and 35 years old who had mild COVID-19 (a few samples of this study predate the infection). Cell type and time point are not known.

This clonotype was seen only a few times. The chain employs TRBV7-2 and TRBJ1-2; D possibly corresponds to TRBD1 (5 bases). This CDR3 is 14 amino acids long. V was clipped by 3 bases and J by 3 bases, with 11 bases between them. The germline V gene has CDR1 SGHTA and CDR2 FQGNSA. The CDR3 DNA reads TGTGCCAGCAGCTTGTCGACAGATGACTATGGCTACACCTTC. Its translation is CASSLSTDDYGYTF.

This clonotype occurred many times. J is TRBJ2-2 and V is TRBV7-2; TRBD2 matches 10 bases. Germline trimming cut 7 bases from V and 5 bases from J; bases unmatched to any gene: 7. Per the germline V gene, CDR1 is SGHTA and CDR2 is FQGNSA. This CDR3 region has 15 residues. CDR3 DNA: TGTGCCAGCAAGAAGCGGGGGGGCCTTACCGGGGAGCTGTTTTTT. This gives the protein CASKKRGGLTGELFF.

The gene calls are TRBV5-1 and TRBJ1-2; D call uncertain. The CDR3 contains 14 residues. CDR1 and CDR2 from the germline V gene are SGHRS and YFSETQ. V was cut by 4 bases and J by 3 bases, with 13 bases left in between. The CDR3 nucleotides are TGCGCCAGCAGCCCGGCCTTTGGGGACTATGGCTACACCTTC. This translates into CASSPAFGDYGYTF. Variable domain in full (rest from reference TRBV5-1 and TRBJ1-2): KAGVTQTPRYLIKTRGQQVTLSCSPISGHRSVSWYQQTPGQGLQFLFEYFSETQRNKGNFPGRFSGRQFSNSRSEMNVSTLELGDSALYLCASSPAFGDYGYTFGSGTRLTVV.

This clonotype was counted a few times. This chain links TRBV5-6 with TRBJ1-3; D is unclear. Germline V gene lookup returns CDR1 SGHDT and CDR2 YYEEEE. This CDR3 has 12 residues. Trimming took off 0 bases at V and 8 bases at J, with 6 bases between the two ends. CDR3 DNA sequence: TGTGCCAGCAGCTTGGACGGGCACACCATATATTTT. Residues: CASSLDGHTIYF.

V is TRBV7-9 and J is TRBJ2-7; possible D gene TRBD2, 6 bases. This CDR3 comprises 13 residues. Germline loops: CDR1 SEHNR, CDR2 FQNEAQ (reference sequence). Trimming removed 8 bases at V and 2 bases at J, with 13 bases between. The CDR3 sequence is CASERGGPYEQYF. The CDR3 bases are TGTGCCAGCGAGAGGGGAGGTCCCTACGAGCAGTACTTC.

This clonotype turned up a few times. The rearrangement links TRBV20-1 to TRBJ2-7; 11 bases align to TRBD2. V shed 5 bases, J shed 2 bases, and the junction held 5 bases outside the gene matches. Germline V gene lookup returns CDR1 DFQATT and CDR2 SNEGSKA (reference sequence). The CDR3 spans 14 residues. The CDR3 region has the DNA TGCAGTGCTTCCCTAGCGGGGGGCGCCTACGAGCAGTACTTC. The encoded protein is CSASLAGGAYEQYF.

This clonotype was seen a handful of times. CDR3 DNA sequence: TGCGCCAGCAGCTTGGAGAGCGGGGGGTCTAATGAGCAGTTCTTC. Its translation: CASSLESGGSNEQFF. The genes are TRBV5-1 and TRBJ2-1; 9 bases are shared with TRBD2. The germline CDR1 and CDR2 sequences are SGHRS and YFSETQ. This CDR3 has 15 residues. With 0 bases clipped from V and 7 bases from J, the junction kept 5 bases outside the gene matches.

The chain is built from TRBV7-2 and TRBJ2-2; tentatively, D is TRBD2 (6 bases). CDR1 and CDR2 (germline): SGHTA, FQGNSA. This CDR3 contains 16 residues. V gave up 5 bases and J gave up 5 bases, with 18 bases separating them. CDR3 coding DNA: TGTGCCAGCAGCCCAAGGCCGGGGGATAGGACCGGGGAGCTGTTTTTT. Translation gives CASSPRPGDRTGELFF.

The sample holds a few counts of this clonotype. The J gene is TRBJ2-7, the V gene TRBV5-6, with D unresolved. The CDR3 has 11 residues. The germline gives CDR1 SGHDT, CDR2 YYEEEE. The V and J ends lost 0 bases and 6 bases respectively, with 4 bases between them. The CDR3 region is CASSLDREQYF. The CDR3, as DNA: TGTGCCAGCAGCTTGGACCGCGAGCAGTACTTC.

This clonotype has more than one count but fewer than ten. CDR3 residues: CASSPPGLASGYTF. The CDR3 DNA reads TGTGCCAGCAGCCCACCGGGCCTAGCCTCCGGCTACACCTTC. This chain connects TRBV7-9 to TRBJ1-2; D unresolved. Trimming removed 5 bases from V and 8 bases from J, with 18 bases in between. CDR3 length: 14 residues. Per the germline V gene, CDR1 is SEHNR and CDR2 is FQNEAQ (reference sequence).

The sample holds many counts of this clonotype. V usage is TRBV20-1 and J usage is TRBJ1-2; D is unresolved. Trimming shortened V by 6 bases and J by 1 base, and 9 bases separated the two germline ends. Germline V CDR1 and CDR2: DFQATT, SNEGSKA (reference sequence). CDR3 length equals 12 residues. CDR3 bases: TGCAGTGCCTCGACAAATAACTATGGCTACACCTTC. It encodes CSASTNNYGYTF.

This clonotype appeared many times. V and J are TRBV5-1 and TRBJ2-2; perhaps D is TRBD1 or TRBD2 (5 bases each). The CDR3 covers 18 residues. The germline gives CDR1 SGHRS, CDR2 YFSETQ. The V and J ends lost 0 bases and 2 bases respectively, with 17 bases between them. CDR3 coding DNA: TGCGCCAGCAGCTTGGCCGATATGGGACGGAGAAACACCGGGGAGCTGTTTTTT. Amino acid sequence: CASSLADMGRRNTGELFF.

In this sample, this clonotype turned up a few times. The CDR3 coding sequence is TGCAGCGTTGTGACAGGGGCAACGCTATACAATGAGCAGTTCTTC. Its protein is CSVVTGATLYNEQFF. V usage is TRBV29-1 and J usage is TRBJ2-1; TRBD1 matches 8 bases. V shed 4 bases and J 4 bases; nucleotides not matched to a gene: 9. CDR3 length: 15 amino acids. The germline gives CDR1 SQVTM, CDR2 ANQGSEA.

The gene calls are TRBV28 and TRBJ2-7; 9 bases agree with TRBD1. Germline-derived CDR1 and CDR2 are MDHEN and SYDVKM. CDR3 length: 16 amino acids. J was trimmed by 1 base and V by 5 bases; bases with no gene match: 9. The CDR3: CASSPGTGLASYEQYV. As DNA, the CDR3 is TGTGCCAGCAGTCCCGGGACAGGGTTGGCATCCTACGAGCAGTACGTC.

This clonotype was observed a few times. The rearrangement joins TRBV3-1 to TRBJ2-7; D is uncertain. Per the germline V gene, CDR1 is LGHDT and CDR2 is YNNKEL (reference sequence). Trimming pared 4 bases from V and 2 bases from J, leaving 15 bases between. CDR3 size: 15 residues. CDR3 nucleotide sequence: TGTGCCAGCAGCCCACAGCCGACGGAGACCTACGAGCAGTACTTC. Protein sequence: CASSPQPTETYEQYF.

Ten or more counts support this clonotype. The chain links TRBV20-1 to TRBJ1-6, with D tentatively TRBD1 (5 bases). Looked up from germline, CDR1 is DFQATT and CDR2 is SNEGSKA (reference sequence). CDR3 length equals 14 residues. V lost 4 bases and J lost 0, with 7 bases in between. As DNA, the CDR3 is TGCAGTGCTAAGGGGCCCTCCTATAATTCACCCCTCCACTTT. It encodes CSAKGPSYNSPLHF.

This sequence joins TRBV7-9 and TRBJ2-4; D not resolved. The CDR3 is made up of 18 amino acids. Germline V lookup: CDR1 SEHNR, CDR2 FQNEAQ (reference sequence). With 3 bases removed from V and 2 bases from J, the gap between germline ends came to 20 bases. For the CDR3, the DNA is TGTGCCAGCAGCTTTTTAAGCCTCAAAGACCATACCAAAAACATTCAGTACTTC. Protein sequence: CASSFLSLKDHTKNIQYF.

This chain uses TRBV3-1 with TRBJ2-7; D may correspond to TRBD1 or TRBD2 (6 bases each). The CDR3 is 13 amino acids. CDR1 and CDR2 from the germline V gene are LGHDT and YNNKEL (reference sequence). Between the trimmed V and J ends, which lost 6 bases and 6 bases, there was a span of 15 bases. The CDR3 nucleotides read TGTGCCAGCAGTAGCCTAGGGGGGTCCGAGCAGTACGTC. Translated, it gives CASSSLGGSEQYV.

The CDR3 sequence: CASSTGTGISSYEQYF. CDR3 sequence (DNA): TGTGCCAGTAGTACCGGGACAGGGATTAGCTCCTACGAGCAGTACTTC. The V call is TRBV19, the J call TRBJ2-7; 9 bases align to TRBD1. With V trimmed by 4 bases and J by 0 bases, 7 bases remained unmatched. From germline, CDR1 is LNHDA and CDR2 SQIVND (reference sequence). The CDR3 is made up of 16 amino acids.

This clonotype was detected once. This rearrangement joins TRBV19 to TRBJ2-1; D could derive from TRBD1 or TRBD2 (5 bases each). Germline CDR1 LNHDA, CDR2 SQIVND (reference sequence). The CDR3 sequence is 13 residues long. V was clipped by 8 bases and J by 10 bases, with 18 bases between them. CDR3 protein: CASSFGTRTEQFF. Here the CDR3 DNA reads TGTGCCAGTTCCTTCGGGACGAGGACCGAGCAGTTCTTC.

The rearrangement links TRBV12-3 or TRBV12-4 to TRBJ1-1; D gene unclear. The CDR3 has 14 residues. V was trimmed by 4 bases and J by 0 bases, leaving 9 bases between them. The CDR3 here is CASSYSFLNTEAFF. Written as DNA, the CDR3 is TGTGCCAGCAGTTACAGTTTCCTGAACACTGAAGCTTTCTTT.

The J gene is TRBJ1-2, the V gene TRBV19; tentatively, D is TRBD1 (6 bases). CDR1 is LNHDA, CDR2 SQIVND, per germline (reference sequence). V shed 5 bases and J shed 8 bases, with 18 bases lying between them. The CDR3 covers 14 residues. The CDR3 region is CASSLQMQGHGYTF. CDR3 coding DNA: TGTGCCAGTAGTCTCCAAATGCAGGGACACGGCTACACCTTC.

This clonotype has only a few counts. The rearrangement uses TRBV24-1 and TRBJ2-1; no clear D. Per the germline V gene, CDR1 is KGHDR and CDR2 is SFDVKD. This CDR3 comprises 12 residues. The V and J ends lost 4 bases and 14 bases respectively, with 14 bases between them. CDR3 residues: CATSDPYNGEFF. DNA for the CDR3: TGTGCCACCAGTGACCCGTACAATGGGGAGTTCTTC.

This clonotype occurred a few times. The V gene is TRBV11-2, the J gene TRBJ2-3, with unresolved D. V was trimmed by 4 bases and J by 0 bases, leaving 14 bases between them. The CDR3 has 16 residues. Germline CDR1 is SGHAT and CDR2 is FQNNGV. CDR3 region: CASSSFLASSTDTQYF. The CDR3 region has the DNA TGTGCCAGCAGCTCCTTCTTAGCATCCAGCACAGATACGCAGTATTTT.

In this sample, this clonotype turned up a few times. This chain connects TRBV15 to TRBJ1-4, with unresolved D. Trimming removed 4 bases from V and 8 bases from J, with 11 bases in between. There are 13 residues in the CDR3. Germline assignment: CDR1 LNHNV and CDR2 YYDKDF (reference sequence). The CDR3 sequence is CATSKMGGEKLFF. As DNA, the CDR3 is TGTGCCACCAGCAAGATGGGTGGGGAAAAACTGTTTTTT.

This clonotype has just a few counts. The V gene is TRBV7-2, the J gene TRBJ2-1; TRBD2 is a possible D gene (6 bases). The V gene lost 5 bases and the J gene lost 8 bases, with 13 bases spanning the gap. The germline V gene has CDR1 SGHTA and CDR2 FQGNSA. The CDR3 is made up of 13 amino acids. The CDR3: CASSALLAHEQFF. CDR3 coding DNA: TGTGCCAGCAGCGCCTTACTAGCCCATGAGCAGTTCTTC. Complete variable domain (other parts from reference TRBV7-2 and TRBJ2-1): GAGVSQSPSNKVTEKGKDVELRCDPISGHTALYWYRQSLGQGLEFLIYFQGNSAPDKSGLPSDRFSAERTGGSVSTLTIQRTQQEDSAVYLCASSALLAHEQFFGPGTRLTVL.

CDR3 sequence reads: CASSPATNEQFF. CDR3 DNA: TGTGCCAGCTCACCGGCGACCAATGAGCAGTTCTTC. The rearrangement uses TRBV18 and TRBJ2-1; D gene unclear. This CDR3 is built from 12 residues. Germline loops: CDR1 KGHSH, CDR2 LQKENI. Trimming cost V 3 bases and J 6 bases, with 6 bases left between them.

The chain joins TRBV20-1 to TRBJ1-6, with D unresolved. The germline gives CDR1 DFQATT, CDR2 SNEGSKA (reference sequence). The germline V and J ends were trimmed by 1 base and 0 bases, with 10 bases remaining between them. The CDR3 runs to 16 residues. In DNA, the CDR3 is TGCAGTGCTAGAGGCGGCTCTAGCTCCTATAATTCACCCCTCCACTTT. Protein: CSARGGSSSYNSPLHF.

This clonotype was observed a handful of times. This chain joins TRBV6-1 and TRBJ2-3; no clear D gene. The CDR3 covers 12 residues. Per germline, CDR1 MNHNS and CDR2 SASEGT. The germline V and J ends were trimmed by 7 bases and 5 bases, with 10 bases remaining between them. This CDR3 reads CASTQGRDTQYF. CDR3 sequence (DNA): TGTGCCAGCACCCAAGGGCGAGATACGCAGTATTTT.

The chain is built from TRBV3-1 and TRBJ2-2; 7 bases fit TRBD1. CDR1 and CDR2 (germline): LGHDT, YNNKEL (reference sequence). This CDR3 contains 14 residues. Trimming at V came to 4 bases and at J to 5 bases, leaving 4 bases not matched to a gene. CDR3 sequence reads: CASSRRQGTGELFF. CDR3 nucleotide sequence: TGTGCCAGCAGCCGACGACAGGGTACCGGGGAGCTGTTTTTT.

V usage is TRBV6-2 or TRBV6-3 and J usage is TRBJ2-7; 7 bases match TRBD2. Germline CDR1 MNHEY, CDR2 SVGEGT. CDR3 length: 15 amino acids. The junction had 6 bases not matched to a gene; V was cut back by 0 bases and J by 4 bases. The CDR3 coding sequence is TGTGCCAGCAGTTACTCGCCCAGCGGGGCGTACGAGCAGTACGTC. Residues: CASSYSPSGAYEQYV.